The 2 T cell receptor beta chains below come from one sample, sequenced in a study of blood T cell repertoires in COVID-19. TCRdb's copy holds only in-frame clones and misses some; the assay was immunoSEQ multiplex PCR. This table holds around 110,000 clones, approximately 82% found once. Sequenced material: peripheral blood. The receptors were gathered from an older man with active or convalescent COVID-19.

The CDR3 loop is CASSFAGPASSYEQYF. The CDR3, as DNA: TGTGCCAGCAGTTTCGCAGGGCCCGCAAGCTCCTACGAGCAGTACTTC. The V and J genes are TRBV6-5 and TRBJ2-7, with D possibly matching TRBD1 (5 bases). CDR3 length equals 16 residues. V was trimmed by 4 bases and J by 0 bases, leaving 16 bases between them. The germline V gene has CDR1 MNHEY and CDR2 SVGAGI.

V is TRBV6-2 or TRBV6-3 and J is TRBJ1-4; D call uncertain. V shed 6 bases and J shed 0 bases, with 17 bases lying between them. This CDR3 comprises 17 residues. Germline values: CDR1 MNHEY, CDR2 SVGEGT. The CDR3 spells CASSSRRGSSTNEKLFF. CDR3 DNA sequence: TGTGCCAGCAGCTCCCGCCGAGGGTCCTCAACTAATGAAAAACTGTTTTTT.